A single sample is the source of the 18 T cell receptor beta chains below, sequenced in a study of CD8 T cells in ankylosing spondylitis. Their recognized antigens are unknown. Overall study results and limits: What appeared characteristic of ankylosing spondylitis blood was a TCR beta motif of seven to nine highly homologous variants.

TCRdb itself ran the 5' RACE reads through MiXCR, one entry per CDR3 protein. The sample holds 350,000 or so distinct CDR3 sequences, roughly 8% seen once. Sequenced: blood, either unsorted or a sorted T cell fraction (not recorded which). These receptor sequences come from a male donor with ankylosing spondylitis.

This clonotype was detected only a few times. This rearrangement joins TRBV12-3 or TRBV12-4 to TRBJ2-2, with a tentative D call TRBD2 (5 bases). V shed 3 bases and J shed 2 bases, with 7 bases lying between them. The CDR3 has 14 residues. The CDR3 nucleotides read TGTGCCAGCAGTTTCGAGGGAAACACCGGGGAGCTGTTTTTT. Its protein is CASSFEGNTGELFF.

This clonotype has just a few counts. The CDR3 DNA follows: TGTGCCAGCAGCTTTTTGGGGGGTACTGAGCAGTTCTTC. Protein product: CASSFLGGTEQFF. The chain uses TRBV7-8 and TRBJ2-1; D may be TRBD2 (6 bases). Trimming removed 3 bases at V and 9 bases at J, with 12 bases between. Per the germline V gene, CDR1 is SGHVS and CDR2 is FQNEAQ. This CDR3 comprises 13 residues.

This clonotype was seen only a few times. The chain couples TRBV12-3 or TRBV12-4 to TRBJ2-5, with 8 bases identical to TRBD2. With V trimmed by 5 bases and J by 1 base, 12 bases remained unmatched. CDR3 length: 17 amino acids. The CDR3 sequence: CASSGVGLAGFQETQYF. CDR3 in DNA: TGTGCCAGCAGTGGGGTTGGGCTAGCGGGCTTCCAAGAGACCCAGTACTTC.

V and J are TRBV29-1 and TRBJ1-5; tentative D call: TRBD1 (6 bases). The CDR3 covers 13 residues. Looked up from germline, CDR1 is SQVTM and CDR2 is ANQGSEA. V lost 1 base to trimming and J lost 5 bases, with 9 bases between them. The CDR3 is CSVEVNRDQPQHF. The DNA of the CDR3 is TGCAGCGTTGAAGTTAACAGGGATCAGCCCCAGCATTTT.

J is TRBJ2-7 and V is TRBV4-3; TRBD1 is a possible D gene (6 bases). Germline V gene lookup returns CDR1 LGHNA and CDR2 YSLEER. This CDR3 region has 16 residues. The V end lost 1 base, the J end lost 3 bases, and 16 bases lay between the germline ends. The CDR3 nucleotides are TGCGCCAGCAGCCAAGCATACCGGGACACTGACTACGAGCAGTACTTC. Amino acids: CASSQAYRDTDYEQYF.

V gene TRBV2 combines with J gene TRBJ2-2; D possibly corresponds to TRBD2 (6 bases). The V end was cut by 6 bases, the J end by 4 bases, with 12 bases between. Germline V gene lookup returns CDR1 SNHLY and CDR2 FYNNEI. This CDR3 has 14 amino acids. In DNA form, the CDR3 reads TGTGCCAGCAGAGCCACGGGGGTCACCGGGGAGCTGTTTTTT. The encoded protein is CASRATGVTGELFF. The complete variable domain, with remaining parts taken from reference TRBV2 and TRBJ2-2, reads EPEVTQTPSHQVTQMGQEVILRCVPISNHLYFYWYRQILGQKVEFLVSFYNNEISEKSEIFDDQFSVERPDGSNFTLKIRSTKLEDSAMYFCASRATGVTGELFFGEGSRLTVL.

CDR3 DNA sequence: TGCGCCAGCAGCTGGACGGAGGATTACGAGCAGTACTTC. Translating it yields CASSWTEDYEQYF. V gene TRBV5-1 combines with J gene TRBJ2-7; a weak D match, TRBD2 (5 bases). The CDR3 has 13 amino acids. CDR1 is SGHRS and CDR2 is YFSETQ in the germline V gene. V lost 3 bases to trimming and J lost 4 bases, with 11 bases between them.

This clonotype was seen a few times. The CDR3: CASSQGTLGVRNQPQHF. CDR3 in DNA: TGTGCCAGCAGCCAGGGGACTTTAGGGGTGCGCAATCAGCCCCAGCATTTT. The chain uses TRBV3-1 and TRBJ1-5; possible D gene TRBD1, 5 bases. Germline CDR1 reads LGHDT; CDR2 reads YNNKEL (reference sequence). This CDR3 comprises 17 residues. V lost 3 bases and J lost 2, with 17 bases in between.

This rearrangement joins TRBV5-1 to TRBJ2-3, with 12 bases that match TRBD2. The CDR3 loop spans 17 amino acids. Looked up from germline, CDR1 is SGHRS and CDR2 is YFSETQ. V gave up 3 bases and J gave up 0 bases; unmatched junction bases: 5. The CDR3 spells CASSSSGTSGSTDTQYF. Written as DNA, the CDR3 is TGCGCCAGCAGCTCCTCCGGGACTAGCGGGAGCACAGATACGCAGTATTTT.

This clonotype turned up a few times. The rearrangement joins TRBV5-1 to TRBJ1-1; 7 positions agree with TRBD1. V trimming: 4 bases; J trimming: 4 bases; junction bases outside the gene matches: 7. The germline gives CDR1 SGHRS, CDR2 YFSETQ. The CDR3 extends over 14 amino acids. CDR3 sequence (DNA): TGCGCCAGCAGCCAGAGGGGGCTGAGCACTGAAGCTTTCTTT. Protein: CASSQRGLSTEAFF.

The rearrangement uses TRBV7-3 and TRBJ2-2; TRBD2 matches at 14 bases. Germline-derived CDR1 and CDR2 are SGHTA and FQGTGA. J gave up 7 bases and V 9 bases, and 7 bases lay outside the gene matches. This CDR3 comprises 15 residues. The CDR3 loop reads CASRSGTSGSGELFF. For the CDR3, the DNA is TGTGCCAGTCGGTCCGGGACTAGCGGGAGCGGGGAGCTGTTTTTT. Complete variable domain (other parts from reference TRBV7-3 and TRBJ2-2): GAGVSQTPSNKVTEKGKYVELRCDPISGHTALYWYRQSLGQGPEFLIYFQGTGAADDSGLPNDRFFAVRPEGSVSTLKIQRTERGDSAVYLCASRSGTSGSGELFFGEGSRLTVL.

This clonotype was seen a few times. This sequence joins TRBV5-6 and TRBJ2-3, with 8 bases fitting TRBD2. Trimming took 1 base from V and 2 from J; bases not matched to a gene: 12. CDR3 length: 18 residues. From germline, CDR1 is SGHDT and CDR2 YYEEEE. The DNA of the CDR3 is TGTGCCAGCAGCTTGAGTGTGGTTAGCGGGATCCCCACAGATACGCAGTATTTT. This codes for CASSLSVVSGIPTDTQYF.

This clonotype came up many times. The chain recombines TRBV5-5 with TRBJ2-7; D remains unclear. V dropped 4 bases and J dropped 7 bases, with 18 bases sitting between them. The CDR3 is made up of 14 amino acids. Germline V lookup: CDR1 SGHKS, CDR2 YYEKEE (reference sequence). The DNA of the CDR3 is TGTGCCAGCAGCCAAGGTGTGGGTAGTGGAGAGCAGTACTTC. This encodes CASSQGVGSGEQYF.

This clonotype was observed a handful of times. This rearrangement joins TRBV9 to TRBJ1-6; 8 bases match TRBD1. Looked up from germline, CDR1 is SGDLS and CDR2 is YYNGEE. V dropped 4 bases and J dropped 7; count of bases not matched to a gene: 4. The CDR3 spans 14 residues. This CDR3 reads CASSPGQGNSPLHF. Written as DNA, the CDR3 is TGTGCCAGCAGCCCCGGACAGGGAAATTCACCCCTCCACTTT.

This clonotype was detected ten times or more. The V gene is TRBV12-3 or TRBV12-4, the J gene TRBJ1-2; unclear D gene. The V gene lost 0 bases and the J gene lost 0 bases, with 11 bases spanning the gap. The length of the CDR3 is 16 residues. The CDR3 is CASSLAAVQANYGYTF. The CDR3 region has the DNA TGTGCCAGCAGTTTAGCGGCGGTCCAAGCTAACTATGGCTACACCTTC.

This clonotype was seen at least ten times. The DNA for the CDR3 is TGTGCCAGCAGTTGGCTGATGGGAGCATTGGAGCAGTTCTTC. Translation: CASSWLMGALEQFF. The rearrangement links TRBV2 to TRBJ2-1, with D tentatively TRBD2 (5 bases). This CDR3 has 14 residues. The germline V and J ends were trimmed by 5 bases and 10 bases, with 18 bases remaining between them. The germline V gene has CDR1 SNHLY and CDR2 FYNNEI.

V and J are TRBV7-3 and TRBJ2-1; 8 nucleotides agree with TRBD2. Germline CDR1 SGHTA, CDR2 FQGTGA. The CDR3 sequence is 15 residues long. The trim removed 5 bases at V and 12 bases at J, leaving 15 bases unmatched. This CDR3 is CASSPRGSGVGGQFF. For the CDR3, the DNA is TGTGCCAGCAGCCCCCGGGGTAGCGGGGTAGGAGGGCAGTTCTTC.

The chain carries TRBV4-2 and TRBJ2-2; D perhaps matches TRBD2 (6 bases). This CDR3 has 17 residues. CDR1 LGHNA and CDR2 YNFKEQ come from the germline V gene. V lost 0 bases, J lost 0 bases, and 11 bases lay in between. The CDR3 spells CASSQERRDANTGELFF. The CDR3 region has the DNA TGTGCCAGCAGCCAAGAGAGGCGGGATGCGAACACCGGGGAGCTGTTTTTT.